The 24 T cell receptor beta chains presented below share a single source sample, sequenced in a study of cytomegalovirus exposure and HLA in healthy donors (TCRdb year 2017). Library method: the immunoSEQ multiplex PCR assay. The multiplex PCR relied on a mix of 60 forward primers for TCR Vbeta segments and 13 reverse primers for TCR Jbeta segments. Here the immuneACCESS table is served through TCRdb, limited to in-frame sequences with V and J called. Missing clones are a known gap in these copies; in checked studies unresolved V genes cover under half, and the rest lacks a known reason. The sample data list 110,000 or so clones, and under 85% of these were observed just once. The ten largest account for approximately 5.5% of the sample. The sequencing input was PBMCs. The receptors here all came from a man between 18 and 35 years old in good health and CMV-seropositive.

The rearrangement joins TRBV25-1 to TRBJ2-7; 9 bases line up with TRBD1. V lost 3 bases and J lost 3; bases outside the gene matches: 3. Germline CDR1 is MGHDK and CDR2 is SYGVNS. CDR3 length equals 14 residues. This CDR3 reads CASSEWDRDYEQYF. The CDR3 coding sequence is TGTGCCAGCAGTGAGTGGGACAGGGACTACGAGCAGTACTTC.

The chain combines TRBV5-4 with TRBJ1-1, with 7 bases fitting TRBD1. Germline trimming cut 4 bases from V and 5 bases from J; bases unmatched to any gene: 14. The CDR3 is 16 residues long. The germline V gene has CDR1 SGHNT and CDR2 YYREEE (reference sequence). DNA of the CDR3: TGTGCCAGCAGCACCCCTCGACAGGGCGCGAGGACTGAAGCTTTCTTT. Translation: CASSTPRQGARTEAFF.

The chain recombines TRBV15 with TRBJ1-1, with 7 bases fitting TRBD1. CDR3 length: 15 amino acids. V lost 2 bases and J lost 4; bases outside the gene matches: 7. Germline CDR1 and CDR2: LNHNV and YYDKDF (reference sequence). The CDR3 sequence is CATSRSGTDLTEAFF. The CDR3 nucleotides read TGTGCCACCAGCAGATCCGGGACAGACCTCACTGAAGCTTTCTTT.

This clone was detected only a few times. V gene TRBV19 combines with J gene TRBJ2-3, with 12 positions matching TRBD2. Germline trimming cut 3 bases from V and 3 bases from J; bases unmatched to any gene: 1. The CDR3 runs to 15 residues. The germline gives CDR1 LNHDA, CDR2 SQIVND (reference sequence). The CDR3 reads CASSILAGGTDTQYF. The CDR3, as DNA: TGTGCCAGTAGTATTCTAGCGGGAGGGACAGATACGCAGTATTTT.

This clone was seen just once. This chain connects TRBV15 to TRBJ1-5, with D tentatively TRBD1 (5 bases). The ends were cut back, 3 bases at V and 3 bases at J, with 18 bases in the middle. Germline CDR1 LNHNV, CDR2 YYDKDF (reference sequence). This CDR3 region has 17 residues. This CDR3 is CATSRKRVGGLNQPQHF. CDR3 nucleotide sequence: TGTGCCACCAGCAGGAAGCGCGTGGGGGGACTCAATCAGCCCCAGCATTTT.

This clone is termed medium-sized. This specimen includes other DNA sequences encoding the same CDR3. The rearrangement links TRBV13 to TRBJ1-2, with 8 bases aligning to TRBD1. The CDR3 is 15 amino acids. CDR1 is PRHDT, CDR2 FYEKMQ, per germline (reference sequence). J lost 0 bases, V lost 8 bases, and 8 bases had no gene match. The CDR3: CASGDRRRANYGYTF. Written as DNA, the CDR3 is TGTGCCAGCGGGGACAGGCGAAGGGCTAACTATGGCTACACCTTC.

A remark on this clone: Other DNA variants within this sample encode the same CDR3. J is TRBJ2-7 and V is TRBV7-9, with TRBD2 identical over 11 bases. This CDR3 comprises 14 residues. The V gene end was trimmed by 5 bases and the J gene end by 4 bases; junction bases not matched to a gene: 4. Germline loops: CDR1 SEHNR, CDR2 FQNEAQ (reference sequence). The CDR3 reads CASSRTSGSYEQYF. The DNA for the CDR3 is TGTGCCAGCAGCCGGACTAGCGGGTCTTACGAGCAGTACTTC.

The CDR3 region has the DNA TGTGCCAGCATCGGGGGGGGCTCGGGACAGCCCCAGCATTTT. This codes for CASIGGGSGQPQHF. The V and J genes are TRBV2 and TRBJ1-5, with D possibly matching TRBD1 (6 bases). Germline CDR1 is SNHLY and CDR2 is FYNNEI. Trimming removed 7 bases at V and 7 bases at J, with 17 bases between. CDR3 length: 14 amino acids.

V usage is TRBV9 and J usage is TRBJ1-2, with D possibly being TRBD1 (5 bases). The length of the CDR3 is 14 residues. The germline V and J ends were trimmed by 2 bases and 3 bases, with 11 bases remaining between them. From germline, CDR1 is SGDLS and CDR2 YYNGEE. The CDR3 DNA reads TGTGCCAGCAGCGTCGGGGGGGAAGACTATGGCTACACCTTC. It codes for CASSVGGEDYGYTF. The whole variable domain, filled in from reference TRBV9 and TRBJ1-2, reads DSGVTQTPKHLITATGQRVTLRCSPRSGDLSVYWYQQSLDQGLQFLIQYYNGEERAKGNILERFSAQQFPDLHSELNLSSLELGDSALYFCASSVGGEDYGYTFGSGTRLTVV.

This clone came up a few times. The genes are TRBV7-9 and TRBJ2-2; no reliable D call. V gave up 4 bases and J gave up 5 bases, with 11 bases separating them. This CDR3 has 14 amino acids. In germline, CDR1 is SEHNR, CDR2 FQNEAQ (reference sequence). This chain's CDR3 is CASSSPVETGELFF. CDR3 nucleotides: TGTGCCAGCAGCTCCCCGGTTGAGACCGGGGAGCTGTTTTTT. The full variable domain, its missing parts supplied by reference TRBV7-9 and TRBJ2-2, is DTGVSQNPRHKITKRGQNVTFRCDPISEHNRLYWYRQTLGQGPEFLTYFQNEAQLEKSRLLSDRFSAERPKGSFSTLEIQRTEQGDSAMYLCASSSPVETGELFFGEGSRLTVL.

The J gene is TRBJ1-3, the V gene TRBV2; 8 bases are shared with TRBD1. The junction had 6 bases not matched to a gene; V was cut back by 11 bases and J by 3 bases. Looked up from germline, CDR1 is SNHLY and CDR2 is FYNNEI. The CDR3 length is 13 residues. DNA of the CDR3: TGTGCCTACCGACAGGGGCTTGGAAACACCATATATTTT. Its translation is CAYRQGLGNTIYF. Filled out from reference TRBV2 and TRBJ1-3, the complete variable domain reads EPEVTQTPSHQVTQMGQEVILRCVPISNHLYFYWYRQILGQKVEFLVSFYNNEISEKSEIFDDQFSVERPDGSNFTLKIRSTKLEDSAMYFCAYRQGLGNTIYFGEGSWLTVV.

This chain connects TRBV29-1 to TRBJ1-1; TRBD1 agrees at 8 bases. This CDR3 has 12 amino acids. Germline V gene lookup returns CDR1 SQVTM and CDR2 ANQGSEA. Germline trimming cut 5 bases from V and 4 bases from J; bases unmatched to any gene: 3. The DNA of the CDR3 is TGCAGCGTTTCAGGGGGCCCCACTGAAGCTTTCTTT. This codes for CSVSGGPTEAFF.

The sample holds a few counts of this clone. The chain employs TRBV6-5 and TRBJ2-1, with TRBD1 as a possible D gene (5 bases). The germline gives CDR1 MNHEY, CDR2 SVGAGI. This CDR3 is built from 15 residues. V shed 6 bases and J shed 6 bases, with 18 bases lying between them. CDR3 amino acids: CASRLHAGLFNEQFF. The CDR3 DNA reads TGTGCCAGCAGATTACATGCAGGGCTTTTCAATGAGCAGTTCTTC.

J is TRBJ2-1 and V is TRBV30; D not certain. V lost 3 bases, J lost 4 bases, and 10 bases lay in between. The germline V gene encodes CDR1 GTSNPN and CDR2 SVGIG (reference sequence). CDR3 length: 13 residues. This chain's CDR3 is CAWSPTGYNEQFF. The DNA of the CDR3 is TGTGCCTGGAGCCCAACTGGTTACAATGAGCAGTTCTTC.

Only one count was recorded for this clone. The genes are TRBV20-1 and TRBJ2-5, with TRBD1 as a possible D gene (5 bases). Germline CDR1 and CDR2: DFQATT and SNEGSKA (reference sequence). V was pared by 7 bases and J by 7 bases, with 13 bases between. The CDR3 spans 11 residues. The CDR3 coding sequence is TGCAGTGTTACAGGTTCCGGGACCCAGTACTTC. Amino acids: CSVTGSGTQYF.

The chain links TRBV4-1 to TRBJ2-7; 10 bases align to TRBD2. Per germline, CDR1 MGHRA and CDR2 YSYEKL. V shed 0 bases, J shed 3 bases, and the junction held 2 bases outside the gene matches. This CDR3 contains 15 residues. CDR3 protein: CASSQDRTSGYEQYF. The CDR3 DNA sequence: TGCGCCAGCAGCCAAGACCGGACTAGCGGCTACGAGCAGTACTTC.

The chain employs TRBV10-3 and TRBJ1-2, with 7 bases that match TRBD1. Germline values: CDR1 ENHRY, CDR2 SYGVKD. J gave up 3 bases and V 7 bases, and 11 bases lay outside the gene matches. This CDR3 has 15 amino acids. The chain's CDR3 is CAIKDRDSGYYGYTF. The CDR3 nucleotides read TGTGCCATCAAAGACAGGGACAGCGGGTACTATGGCTACACCTTC.

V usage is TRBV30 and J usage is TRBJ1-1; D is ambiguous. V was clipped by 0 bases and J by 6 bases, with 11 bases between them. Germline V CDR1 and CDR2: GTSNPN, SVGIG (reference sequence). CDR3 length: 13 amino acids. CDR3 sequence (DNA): TGTGCCTGGAGTGTATCCGGGAATTCTGAAGCTTTCTTT. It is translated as CAWSVSGNSEAFF.

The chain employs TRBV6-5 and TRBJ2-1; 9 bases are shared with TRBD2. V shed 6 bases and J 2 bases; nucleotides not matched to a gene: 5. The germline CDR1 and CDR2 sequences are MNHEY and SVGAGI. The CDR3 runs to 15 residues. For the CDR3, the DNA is TGTGCCAGCAGGTCAGCGGGAGGCACCTACAATGAGCAGTTCTTC. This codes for CASRSAGGTYNEQFF.

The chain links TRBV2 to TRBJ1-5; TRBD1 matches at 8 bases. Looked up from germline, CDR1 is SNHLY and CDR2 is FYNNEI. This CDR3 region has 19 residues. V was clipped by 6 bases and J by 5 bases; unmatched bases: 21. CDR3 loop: CASRGLSPTGADPHQPQHF. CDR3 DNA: TGTGCCAGCAGGGGCCTGAGCCCGACAGGGGCCGACCCCCATCAGCCCCAGCATTTT.

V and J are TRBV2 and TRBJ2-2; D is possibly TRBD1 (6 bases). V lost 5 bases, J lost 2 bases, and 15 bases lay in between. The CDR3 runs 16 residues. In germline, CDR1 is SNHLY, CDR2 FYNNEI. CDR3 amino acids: CASSTDKGQNTGELFF. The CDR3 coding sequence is TGTGCCAGCAGTACTGACAAGGGACAAAACACCGGGGAGCTGTTTTTT.

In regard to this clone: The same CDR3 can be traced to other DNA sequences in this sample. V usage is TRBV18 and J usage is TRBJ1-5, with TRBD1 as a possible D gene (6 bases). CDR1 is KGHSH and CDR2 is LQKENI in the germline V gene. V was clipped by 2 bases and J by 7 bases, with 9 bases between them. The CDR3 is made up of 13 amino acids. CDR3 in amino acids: CASSPGGGQPQHF. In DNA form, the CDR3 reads TGTGCCAGCTCACCAGGGGGCGGACAGCCCCAGCATTTT.

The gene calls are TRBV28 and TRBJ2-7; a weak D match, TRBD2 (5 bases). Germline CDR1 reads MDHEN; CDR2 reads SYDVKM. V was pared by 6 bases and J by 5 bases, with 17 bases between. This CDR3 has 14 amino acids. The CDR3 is CASSRLPSFHEQYF. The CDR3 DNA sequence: TGTGCCAGCAGCCGCCTCCCTAGCTTCCACGAGCAGTACTTC. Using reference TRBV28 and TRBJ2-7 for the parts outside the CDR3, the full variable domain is DVKVTQSSRYLVKRTGEKVFLECVQDMDHENMFWYRQDPGLGLRLIYFSYDVKMKEKGDIPEGYSVSREKKERFSLILESASTNQTSMYLCASSRLPSFHEQYFGPGTRLTVT.

The CDR3 protein is CASRWAGGNTGELFF. The CDR3 nucleotides read TGTGCCAGTAGATGGGCGGGGGGGAACACCGGGGAGCTGTTTTTT. The V call is TRBV19, the J call TRBJ2-2, with TRBD2 identical over 8 bases. V shed 6 bases, J shed 1 base, and the junction held 4 bases outside the gene matches. Germline assignment: CDR1 LNHDA and CDR2 SQIVND (reference sequence). The CDR3 is made up of 15 amino acids.